This T cell receptor (beta chain) emerged from a study of CD8+ T cells in alopecia areata. Reverse transcribed after extraction, RNA yielded cDNA as the sequencing template. Generated by immunoSEQ multiplex PCR, the TCRdb table keeps only in-frame clones and is missing some. The data show about 180,000 clones, 53% seen once. V lost 3 bases, J lost 3 bases, and 12 bases lay in between. Germline lookup yields CDR1 MNHEY and CDR2 SMNVEV (reference sequence). The CDR3 runs to 15 residues. Treatment reported: oral pan-JAK inhibitor, 5-10 mg twice daily. This TCR was recovered from a human donor with alopecia areata. This chain connects TRBV27 to TRBJ1-5, with D possibly matching TRBD1 (6 bases). Specimen: CD8+ T cells sorted from blood, collected at week 24, from a patient treated with tofacitinib. CDR3 region: CASSFVTGTNQPQHF. The CDR3 region has the DNA TGTGCCAGCAGTTTCGTAACAGGGACCAATCAGCCCCAGCATTTT.